The sequence of this T cell receptor beta chain was determined in a study of T cell responses to AZD1222 COVID-19 vaccine. The J segment lost 7 bases and the V segment lost 5 bases, leaving 10 bases of the junction unmatched. Germline V lookup: CDR1 LGHDT, CDR2 YNNKEL (reference sequence). CDR3 length equals 16 residues. Assay: immunoSEQ multiplex PCR; the TCRdb copy retains only in-frame clones and omits some. The sample records over 100,000 clones, approximately 84% being singletons. The chain couples TRBV3-1 (or the pseudogene TRBV3-2) to TRBJ2-1; TRBD2 aligns across 11 bases. This receptor was obtained from an adult in good health. The sequenced sample was peripheral blood, obtained on day 0 of AZD1222 vaccination. CDR3 bases: TGTGCCAGCAGCGAAATAGCGGGGGGGCCGAAGAATGAGCAGTTCTTC. Encoded protein: CASSEIAGGPKNEQFF.